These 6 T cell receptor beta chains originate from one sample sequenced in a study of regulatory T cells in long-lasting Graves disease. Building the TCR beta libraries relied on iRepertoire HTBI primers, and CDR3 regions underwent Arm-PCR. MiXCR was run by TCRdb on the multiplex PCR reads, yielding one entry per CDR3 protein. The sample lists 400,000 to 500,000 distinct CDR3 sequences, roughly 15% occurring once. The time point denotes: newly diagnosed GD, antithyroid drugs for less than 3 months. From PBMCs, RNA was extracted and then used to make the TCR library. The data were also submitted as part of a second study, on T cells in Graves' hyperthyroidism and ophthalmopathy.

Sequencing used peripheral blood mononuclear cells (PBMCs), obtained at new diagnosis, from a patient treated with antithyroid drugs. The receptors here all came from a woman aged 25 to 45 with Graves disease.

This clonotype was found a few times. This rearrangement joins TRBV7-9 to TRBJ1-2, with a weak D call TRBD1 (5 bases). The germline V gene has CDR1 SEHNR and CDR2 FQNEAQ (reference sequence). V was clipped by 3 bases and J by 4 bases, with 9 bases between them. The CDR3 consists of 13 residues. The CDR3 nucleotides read TGTGCCAGCAGCTTGGACACAATCTATGGCTACACCTTC. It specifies CASSLDTIYGYTF. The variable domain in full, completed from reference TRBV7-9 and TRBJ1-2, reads DTGVSQNPRHKITKRGQNVTFRCDPISEHNRLYWYRQTLGQGPEFLTYFQNEAQLEKSRLLSDRFSAERPKGSFSTLEIQRTEQGDSAMYLCASSLDTIYGYTFGSGTRLTVV.

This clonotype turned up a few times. The CDR3 DNA is TGTGCCAGCAGCTTCCCCGGGGACCACAATGAGCAGTTCTTC. This translates into CASSFPGDHNEQFF. The chain carries TRBV7-2 and TRBJ2-1, with D perhaps given as TRBD1 or TRBD2 (5 bases each). Trimming left V 3 bases short and J 5 bases short, with 11 bases between. The CDR3 sequence is 14 residues long. Germline V gene data show CDR1 as SGHTA and CDR2 as FQGNSA.

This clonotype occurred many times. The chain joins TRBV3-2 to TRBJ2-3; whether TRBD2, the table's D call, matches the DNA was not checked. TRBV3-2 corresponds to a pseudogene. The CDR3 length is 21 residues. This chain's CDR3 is CASSQAPPGLAGGRYTDTQYF. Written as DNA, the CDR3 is TGTGCCAGCAGCCAAGCGCCTCCGGGACTAGCGGGAGGCCGATACACAGATACGCAGTATTTT.

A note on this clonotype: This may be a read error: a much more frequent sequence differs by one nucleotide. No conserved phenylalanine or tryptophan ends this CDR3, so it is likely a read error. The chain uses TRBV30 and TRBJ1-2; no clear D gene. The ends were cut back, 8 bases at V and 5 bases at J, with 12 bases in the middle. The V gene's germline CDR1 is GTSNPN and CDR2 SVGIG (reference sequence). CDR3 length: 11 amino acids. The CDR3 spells CAEREVYGYTS. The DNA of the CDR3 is TGTGCCGAGAGGGAAGTGTATGGCTACACCTCC.

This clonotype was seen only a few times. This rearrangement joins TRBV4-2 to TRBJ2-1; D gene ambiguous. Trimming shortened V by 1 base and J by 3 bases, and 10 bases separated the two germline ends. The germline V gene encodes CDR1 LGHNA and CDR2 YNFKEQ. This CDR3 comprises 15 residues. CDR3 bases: TGTGCCAGCAGCCAAGCCACCAGCGACTACAATGAGCAGTTCTTC. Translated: CASSQATSDYNEQFF.

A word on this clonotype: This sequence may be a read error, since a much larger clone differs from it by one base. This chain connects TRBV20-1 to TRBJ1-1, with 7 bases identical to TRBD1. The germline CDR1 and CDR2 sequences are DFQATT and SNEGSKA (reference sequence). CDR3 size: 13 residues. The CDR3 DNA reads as TGCGGTGCGGTTCCGGGACAGACCACTGAAGCTTTCTTT. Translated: CGAVPGQTTEAFF.